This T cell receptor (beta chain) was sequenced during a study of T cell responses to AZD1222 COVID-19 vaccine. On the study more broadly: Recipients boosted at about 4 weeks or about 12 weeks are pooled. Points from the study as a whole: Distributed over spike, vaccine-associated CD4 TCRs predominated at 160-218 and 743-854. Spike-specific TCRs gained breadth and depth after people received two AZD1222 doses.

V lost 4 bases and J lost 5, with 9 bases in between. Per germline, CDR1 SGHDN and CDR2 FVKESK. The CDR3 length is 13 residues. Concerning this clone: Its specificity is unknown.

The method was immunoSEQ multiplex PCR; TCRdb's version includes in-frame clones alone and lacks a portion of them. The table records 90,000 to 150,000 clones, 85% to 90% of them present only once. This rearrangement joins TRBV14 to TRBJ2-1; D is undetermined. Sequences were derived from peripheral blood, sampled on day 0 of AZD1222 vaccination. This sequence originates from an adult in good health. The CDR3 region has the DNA TGTGCCAGCAGCCCCACAGCGCACAATGAGCAGTTCTTC. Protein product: CASSPTAHNEQFF.